Listed here are 4 T cell receptor beta chains from one sample, sequenced in a study of blood T cell repertoires in COVID-19. The assay was immunoSEQ multiplex PCR, and TCRdb's table has in-frame clones only and misses some. The table includes 490,000 or so clones, 85% to 90% detected once. Sequencing input: PBMCs or T cells enriched from blood (not recorded which). These receptors originate from a woman between 35 and 50 years old who had recovered from COVID-19.

The V call is TRBV19, the J call TRBJ2-1; 11 nucleotides align to TRBD2. The V gene end was trimmed by 7 bases and the J gene end by 10 bases; junction bases not matched to a gene: 12. The CDR3 contains 15 residues. Germline assignment: CDR1 LNHDA and CDR2 SQIVND (reference sequence). In DNA form, the CDR3 reads TGTGCCAGTAAGACTAGCGGGACCCAAGGAGGGGAGCAGTTCTTC. This codes for CASKTSGTQGGEQFF.

The rearrangement links TRBV5-1 to TRBJ1-3; no reliable D call. The CDR3 is made up of 17 amino acids. Germline CDR1 reads SGHRS; CDR2 reads YFSETQ. Trimming took 1 base from V and 0 from J, leaving 14 bases between them. The CDR3 is CASSLSLLRSSGNTIYF. The CDR3 nucleotides are TGCGCCAGCAGCTTGTCTTTATTGAGGAGCTCTGGAAACACCATATATTTT. Full variable domain (missing parts from reference TRBV5-1 and TRBJ1-3): KAGVTQTPRYLIKTRGQQVTLSCSPISGHRSVSWYQQTPGQGLQFLFEYFSETQRNKGNFPGRFSGRQFSNSRSEMNVSTLELGDSALYLCASSLSLLRSSGNTIYFGEGSWLTVV.

This chain uses TRBV4-1 with TRBJ1-1, with D unclear. Germline V gives CDR1 MGHRA, CDR2 YSYEKL. The CDR3 covers 12 residues. V was pared by 1 base and J by 2 bases, with 2 bases between. As DNA, the CDR3 is TGCGCCAGCAGCCAAGTAAACACTGAAGCTTTCTTT. This codes for CASSQVNTEAFF.

The V and J genes are TRBV7-8 and TRBJ1-1, with a tentative D call TRBD1 (6 bases). Germline V gene sequence: CDR1 SGHVS, CDR2 FQNEAQ. The CDR3 consists of 14 residues. V gave up 1 base and J gave up 0 bases, with 6 bases separating them. This CDR3 reads CASSLGTVNTEAFF. The CDR3 DNA follows: TGTGCCAGCAGCTTAGGGACAGTGAACACTGAAGCTTTCTTT.